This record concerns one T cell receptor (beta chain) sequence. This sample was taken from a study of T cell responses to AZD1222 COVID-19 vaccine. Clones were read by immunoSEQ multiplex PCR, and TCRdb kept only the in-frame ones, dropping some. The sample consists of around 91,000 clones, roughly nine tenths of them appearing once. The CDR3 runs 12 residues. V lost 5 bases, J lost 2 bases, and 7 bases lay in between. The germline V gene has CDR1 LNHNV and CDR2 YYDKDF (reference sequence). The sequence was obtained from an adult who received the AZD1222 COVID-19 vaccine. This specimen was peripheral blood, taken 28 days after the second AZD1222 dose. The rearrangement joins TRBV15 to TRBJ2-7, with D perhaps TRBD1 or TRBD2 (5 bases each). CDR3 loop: CATSEGPYEQYF. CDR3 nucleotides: TGTGCCACCAGCGAGGGGCCCTACGAGCAGTACTTC.